The source of this T cell receptor (beta chain) is a study of cytomegalovirus exposure and HLA in healthy donors (dated 2017 in TCRdb). About the study as a whole: In an earlier analysis of some 610 of the donors, 250 to 300 Gb of sequence data and 117 million unique TCR beta sequences from about 179 million T cells were reported. An early release covering about 600 HLA-typed donors comprised roughly 300 gigabases of sequencing data and around 80 million unique TCR sequences. Among the roughly 390 genotyped donors, under 90% belonged to the genetic ancestry cluster associated with self-reported Caucasian donors. The study was designed to test whether signatures of past pathogen exposure could be identified by cataloging public T cell receptors. The study used immunosequencing to profile the T cell repertoires of approximately 630 subjects and linked those repertoires to cytomegalovirus serostatus. In addition to the first cohort of 666 subjects, a separate validation cohort of around 110 different subjects was used. To predict cytomegalovirus infection status, the study brought together high-throughput TCR immunosequencing, statistical association of individual TCRs with disease status, and machine learning. A later analysis re-examined previously published TCR beta repertoires from several hundred donors and added high-resolution HLA genotyping to investigate patterns of TCR occurrence. Rather than drawing on any new phenotypic data, the later analysis identified candidate immune exposures from TCR beta sequences and the way those sequences occurred across donors. To decide whether each TCR beta V gene segment behaved as functional or pseudogenic, an earlier analysis of some 580 of the donors relied on high-throughput TCR beta sequencing. Donor age, sex, ethnicity and CMV serostatus were compiled together with the repertoire data. Genome-wide SNP genotypes for about 65% of the roughly 700 donors were used in a later genetic analysis, which treated that subset as a discovery cohort. All discovery cohort repertoires had been generated using a single sequencing platform. Class I and class II HLA loci were covered by the typing at four-digit resolution. Typing coverage differed by locus: A, B, C, DRB1 and DQB1 were typed in about 620-640 donors, DQA1 in 500 to 550, DPA1 in nearly 610, and DPB1 in roughly 450. A handful of DR-DQ haplotypes were handled as single units for association and clustering because linkage in the cohort was strong. Among around 400 genotyped donors of the cohort, an average of roughly 230,000 unique TCR beta nucleotide sequences was sequenced per donor, of which roughly 18% were non-productive.

The cohort was made up of 650 to 700 healthy bone marrow donors. All cohort members were sampled while nominally healthy, although unrecorded immune exposures were likely present. The donor was CMV seropositive and belonged to the group of 270 or so seropositive cohort members. A peripheral blood sample was collected from each donor, and TCR beta sequencing was performed on peripheral blood mononuclear cells. The Qiagen DNeasy Blood Extraction Kit was used to extract genomic DNA from the blood cell samples. Broad study findings and their caveats: At a false discovery rate of 0.05, a later analysis linked 15,000 to 20,000 TCR beta sequences to specific HLA alleles. According to a later genetic analysis, donors in an Asian-associated ancestry cluster had fewer N-insertions in productive TCRs than the approximately 650-donor mean. When HLA alleles, especially DR and DQ, strongly co-occurred, attributing TCR associations to individual alleles was difficult. Across donors, most TCR sequences were observed very rarely, whereas some public TCRs were present in many individuals. The study gave a list of around 170 TCR beta chains associated with cytomegalovirus. A group of highly shared sequence variants was considered likely to be a technical artifact of the sequencing pipeline. A few of the identified cytomegalovirus-associated TCR beta chains were confirmed in vitro to be specific for cytomegalovirus antigens. Some IMGT-functional V segments, including TRBV6-2 and TRBV6-3, could not be told apart with the 87-base-pair reads, so those segments were excluded. Broadly in line with IMGT annotations, most TCR beta V segments showed up in productive rearrangements about 90% or about 30% of the time in an earlier analysis of a few hundred of the donors. Several of the top co-occurrence clusters appeared to be linked to parvovirus B19, influenza, CMV and Epstein-Barr virus, according to a later analysis. According to the authors, the approach could potentially be generalized to other disease states and immunological phenotypes. V-gene and J-gene trimming of TCR beta chains was associated with a missense DCLRE1C variant in a later genetic analysis, and the association was replicated in an independent cohort. Immune exposure information for the cohort was limited to CMV serostatus. Because counts were too low, about 18 rarely observed V segments, including chromosome 9 orphons, were excluded from the earlier analysis of fewer than 650 of the donors. In a later analysis, the rate of TCR association differed among HLA loci, with DRB1 alleles having the most associated TCRs and HLA-C alleles having the fewest. Most CMV-associated TCR beta chains appeared to be HLA-restricted in a later analysis, and the HLA associations seemed to be driven largely by CMV exposure. Correlated functional status among segregating V segments might be attributable to linkage disequilibrium, but an unknown experimental factor could not be ruled out. Roughly uniform sequencing depth across donors was assumed in presence/absence analyses, although this assumption may not hold. This cohort had only TCR beta chains sequenced, and the lack of alpha or paired-chain data limited which features could be detected. Because some donors lacked HLA typing at each locus, the association tests relied only on the typed subset. Cytomegalovirus status was reported to be diagnosed by the classifier with high specificity and sensitivity in both the original and validation cohorts. A further reported finding was that TCR beta sequences accurately predicted the HLA-A and HLA-B alleles for most subjects in the first cohort. In a later analysis, HLA-associated TCR beta chains showed more clonal expansion and lower generation probabilities than non-associated chains that were equally common.

To prepare the library, the immunoSEQ multiplex PCR assay was applied. The multiplex PCR relied on a mix of 60 forward primers for TCR Vbeta segments and 13 reverse primers for TCR Jbeta segments. The CDR3 region of rearranged TCR beta genes was amplified from genomic DNA with a multiplex PCR assay. The Illumina HiSeq System was used to sequence the amplified TCR beta libraries as 87-base-pair reads. As for the authors' bioinformatics: A later analysis counted 75 million to 100 million unique TCR beta chains across the 640 or so repertoires, and 10 million to 12 million of these chains were shared by at least two donors. Raw reads were error-corrected and collapsed into unique sequences by a nearest-neighbor algorithm in which closely related sequences were merged to remove PCR and sequencing errors. Alignment of CDR3 sequences to IMGT reference sequences was used to assign V, D and J gene segments. For a sequence to be retained, a match of at least six nucleotides was required to both a V gene segment and a J gene segment. Rearrangements were called productive when the CDR3 lacked stop codons and stayed in frame with V and J; all others were non-productive. Following IMGT convention, CDR3 was defined as the stretch from the second conserved V-encoded cysteine up to the conserved J-encoded phenylalanine. The earlier analysis of fewer than 700 of the donors excluded sequences that lacked an unambiguous match to a single V gene segment. In an earlier analysis of several hundred of the donors, V segments were called functional above 56.7% productive rearrangements and were called segregating when the between-donor standard deviation exceeded 5%. A statistical classification framework was built to diagnose cytomegalovirus status from the catalog of TCR beta chain sequences. V and J gene assignment, in a later analysis, came from comparing TCR nucleotide sequences with IMGT/GENE-DB human TR gene sequences. A later analysis assigned CDR3 sequences and most-parsimonious VDJ recombination scenarios with the TCRdist pipeline. A later analysis defined each TCR beta chain by its CDR3 amino acid sequence plus V-gene family, and excluded reads lacking a unique V-gene family. To address suspected cross-contamination and a sequencing artifact, a later analysis removed 592 highly shared, low-generation-probability nucleotide sequences. For each public chain, a later analysis derived a clonal expansion index from normalized ranks of inferred template counts within each repertoire. Generation probabilities in a later analysis came from a VDJ recombination model fitted to out-of-frame rearrangements, and those results were checked against IGoR. In a later analysis, TCR-TCR, TCR-HLA and TCR-CMV co-occurrence was scored with hypergeometric tests, and a repertoire-size bias correction was applied to TCR pairs. False discovery rates were estimated in a later analysis by permuting HLA or CMV assignments 20 times. In a later analysis, co-occurring TCRs were grouped with DBSCAN, and TCRdist sequence similarity was added when clustering was performed within HLA-allele-positive subsets. Repertoires with fewer than 30,000 or more than 120,000 public chains were left out of co-occurrence clustering, as were about 5 repertoires with anomalous nucleotide sharing. The table was pulled from immuneACCESS by TCRdb, which kept in-frame rearrangements only. Such tables lose some clones; where checked, under half of the loss comes from unresolved V genes, and the rest has no known cause. The V and J calls and clone size come from that table; D and trimming were worked out from the DNA. The sample has roughly 190,000 clones on record, 65% to 80% of them singletons. Together, the top ten hold approximately 5% of the sample.

Points on this clone: Its antigen has not been determined. No base quality information exists; no much larger clone differs at one position.

Including the terminal cysteine and phenylalanine, the CDR3 comprises 13 residues. The retained sequence is limited to the CDR3, 39 bases, with the frame set at the first base. CDR1 and CDR2 were assigned from the germline V gene as SGHNT and YENEEA. The junction carries 6 bases between V and J, which are trimmed by 1 base and 5 bases respectively. The sample comprised PBMCs. The chain joins TRBV11-3 to TRBJ1-5; no D gene is confidently identified. The receptor comes from a man in his thirties or forties in good health and CMV-seropositive. The CDR3 region has the sequence CASSLGPDQPQHF. The nucleotide sequence reads TGTGCCAGCAGCTTAGGGCCCGATCAGCCCCAGCATTTT.